This TCR beta chain was recovered during a study of technical replicates of blood from a few donors. Germline values: CDR1 SGHVS, CDR2 FQNEAQ. The CDR3 spans 16 residues. Trimming shortened V by 4 bases and J by 2 bases, and 17 bases separated the two germline ends. Method: immunoSEQ multiplex PCR; TCRdb's copy keeps in-frame clones and lacks some. The sample holds about 76,000 clones; around 85% are singletons and the top ten take 4.5% to 6%. The chain has TRBV7-8 and TRBJ1-1, with D possibly being TRBD1 (6 bases). The sequence came from a human donor in good health. Some clones in this sample may be carry-over from other donors' samples. The sequenced sample consisted of PBMCs. The CDR3 region is CASSSDKGGFNTEAFF. The CDR3 coding sequence is TGTGCCAGCAGCTCAGATAAGGGGGGGTTTAACACTGAAGCTTTCTTT.